This passage covers 2 T cell receptor beta chains from one sample sequenced in a study of neurological immune-mediated disorders. MiXCR was run by TCRdb on the 5' RACE reads, yielding one entry per CDR3 protein. The table records approximately 87,000 distinct CDR3 sequences, 11% to 15% of them present only once. Sequenced sample: PBMCs. These receptor sequences come from a woman aged 45-65 years in good health.

There are many counts of this clonotype. The chain uses TRBV5-1 and TRBJ2-1; TRBD2 aligns across 8 bases. The CDR3 sequence is 15 residues long. V shed 0 bases, J shed 3 bases, and the junction held 2 bases outside the gene matches. The germline CDR1 and CDR2 sequences are SGHRS and YFSETQ. CDR3 protein: CASSLVSGSYNEQFF. CDR3 in DNA: TGCGCCAGCAGCTTGGTGAGCGGGAGCTACAATGAGCAGTTCTTC.

The table lists this clonotype with many counts. This rearrangement joins TRBV7-9 to TRBJ2-7; D remains ambiguous. CDR3 length: 14 residues. V was cut by 5 bases and J by 0 bases, with 11 bases left in between. Germline V gene lookup returns CDR1 SEHNR and CDR2 FQNEAQ (reference sequence). The CDR3 DNA sequence: TGTGCCAGCAGCCTTCGGGCCAACTCCTACGAGCAGTACTTC. Protein sequence: CASSLRANSYEQYF.